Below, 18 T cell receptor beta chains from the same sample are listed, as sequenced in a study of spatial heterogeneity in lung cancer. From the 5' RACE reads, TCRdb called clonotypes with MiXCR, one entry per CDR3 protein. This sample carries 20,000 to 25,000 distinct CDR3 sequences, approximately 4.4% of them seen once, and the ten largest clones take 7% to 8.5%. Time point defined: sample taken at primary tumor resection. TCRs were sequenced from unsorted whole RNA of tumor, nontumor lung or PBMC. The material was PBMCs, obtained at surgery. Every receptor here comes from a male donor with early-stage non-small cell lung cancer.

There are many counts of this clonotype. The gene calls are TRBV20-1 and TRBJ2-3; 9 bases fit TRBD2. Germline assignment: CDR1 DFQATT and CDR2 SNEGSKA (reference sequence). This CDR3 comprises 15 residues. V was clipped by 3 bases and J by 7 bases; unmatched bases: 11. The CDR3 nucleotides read TGCAGTGCTAGTGTTTCCGGCGGGAGGGCGAATACGCAGTATTTT. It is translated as CSASVSGGRANTQYF.

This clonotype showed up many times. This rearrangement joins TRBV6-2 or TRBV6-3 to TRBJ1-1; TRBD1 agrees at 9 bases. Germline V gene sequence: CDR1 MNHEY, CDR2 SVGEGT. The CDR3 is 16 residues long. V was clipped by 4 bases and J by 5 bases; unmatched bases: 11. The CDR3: CASSSILQGAKTEAFF. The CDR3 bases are TGTGCCAGCAGTTCCATCTTACAGGGGGCTAAGACTGAAGCTTTCTTT.

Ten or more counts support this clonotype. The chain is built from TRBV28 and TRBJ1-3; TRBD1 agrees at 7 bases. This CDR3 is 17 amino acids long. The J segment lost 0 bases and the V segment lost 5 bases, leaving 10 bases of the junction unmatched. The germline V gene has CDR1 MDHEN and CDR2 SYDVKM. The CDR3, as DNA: TGTGCCAGCAGTCCCCTGTGGCAGGGGGACTCTGGAAACACCATATATTTT. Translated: CASSPLWQGDSGNTIYF. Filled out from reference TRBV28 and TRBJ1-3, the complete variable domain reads DVKVTQSSRYLVKRTGEKVFLECVQDMDHENMFWYRQDPGLGLRLIYFSYDVKMKEKGDIPEGYSVSREKKERFSLILESASTNQTSMYLCASSPLWQGDSGNTIYFGEGSWLTVV.

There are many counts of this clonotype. The DNA of the CDR3 is TGTGCCAGCAGTTACGGTTCGACCGGGGAGCTGTTTTTT. Encoded protein: CASSYGSTGELFF. The chain couples TRBV6-2 or TRBV6-3 to TRBJ2-2; D unclear. The CDR3 is 13 amino acids. Looked up from germline, CDR1 is MNHEY and CDR2 is SVGEGT. The V gene lost 2 bases and the J gene lost 5 bases, with 6 bases spanning the gap.

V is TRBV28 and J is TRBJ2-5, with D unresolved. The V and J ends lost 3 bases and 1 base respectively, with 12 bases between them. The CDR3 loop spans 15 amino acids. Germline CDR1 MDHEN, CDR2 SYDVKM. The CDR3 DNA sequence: TGTGCCAGCAGTTTTTTGACGACATTCCAAGAGACCCAGTACTTC. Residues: CASSFLTTFQETQYF.

The CDR3 DNA sequence: TGTGCCAGCTCACCACGTCAGAACACTGAAGCTTTCTTT. Residues: CASSPRQNTEAFF. This chain connects TRBV18 to TRBJ1-1; D unresolved. The CDR3 is made up of 13 amino acids. Per the germline V gene, CDR1 is KGHSH and CDR2 is LQKENI. V lost 1 base, J lost 1 base, and 4 bases lay in between. The full variable domain, rest sourced from reference TRBV18 and TRBJ1-1, is NAGVMQNPRHLVRRRGQEARLRCSPMKGHSHVYWYRQLPEEGLKFMVYLQKENIIDESGMPKERFSAEFPKEGPSILRIQQVVRGDSAAYFCASSPRQNTEAFFGQGTRLTVV.

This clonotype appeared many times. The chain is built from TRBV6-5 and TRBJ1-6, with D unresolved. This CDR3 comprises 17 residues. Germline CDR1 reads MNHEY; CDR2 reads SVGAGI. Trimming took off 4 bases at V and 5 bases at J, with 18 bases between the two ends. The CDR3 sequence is CASSSGFLGDHNSPLHF. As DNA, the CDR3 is TGTGCCAGCAGTTCTGGGTTTCTTGGGGATCATAATTCACCCCTCCACTTT.

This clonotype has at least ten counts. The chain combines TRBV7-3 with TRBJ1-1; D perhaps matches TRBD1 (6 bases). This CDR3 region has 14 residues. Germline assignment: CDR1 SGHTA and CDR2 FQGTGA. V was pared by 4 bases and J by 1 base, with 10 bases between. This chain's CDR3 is CASSSTTGNTEAFF. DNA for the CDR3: TGTGCCAGCAGCTCAACGACAGGGAACACTGAAGCTTTCTTT.

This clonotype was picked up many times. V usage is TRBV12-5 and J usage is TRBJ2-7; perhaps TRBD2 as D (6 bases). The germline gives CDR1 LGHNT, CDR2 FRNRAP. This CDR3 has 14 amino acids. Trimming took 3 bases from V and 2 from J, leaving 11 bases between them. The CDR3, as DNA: TGTGCTAGTGGTTTTAGTGGGGGGACCTACGAGCAGTACTTC. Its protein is CASGFSGGTYEQYF. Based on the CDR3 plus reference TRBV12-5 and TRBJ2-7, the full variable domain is DARVTQTPRHKVTEMGQEVTMRCQPILGHNTVFWYRQTMMQGLELLAYFRNRAPLDDSGMPKDRFSAEMPDATLATLKIQPSEPRDSAVYFCASGFSGGTYEQYFGPGTRLTVT.

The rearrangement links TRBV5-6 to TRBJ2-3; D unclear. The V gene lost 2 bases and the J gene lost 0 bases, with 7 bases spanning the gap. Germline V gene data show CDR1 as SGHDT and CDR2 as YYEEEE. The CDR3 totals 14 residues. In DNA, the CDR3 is TGTGCCAGCAGCTTTCCCTCTAGCACAGATACGCAGTATTTT. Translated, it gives CASSFPSSTDTQYF. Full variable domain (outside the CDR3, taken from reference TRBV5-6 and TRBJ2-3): DAGVTQSPTHLIKTRGQQVTLRCSPKSGHDTVSWYQQALGQGPQFIFQYYEEEERQRGNFPDRFSGHQFPNYSSELNVNALLLGDSALYLCASSFPSSTDTQYFGPGTRLTVL.

The CDR3 region has the DNA TGTGCCAGCAGTTTTGGTGAATGGAATGAGCAGTTCTTC. Its protein product is CASSFGEWNEQFF. This chain uses TRBV27 with TRBJ2-1; no firm D call. This CDR3 is 13 amino acids long. CDR1 is MNHEY and CDR2 is SMNVEV in the germline V gene (reference sequence). Trimming took off 3 bases at V and 7 bases at J, with 10 bases between the two ends.

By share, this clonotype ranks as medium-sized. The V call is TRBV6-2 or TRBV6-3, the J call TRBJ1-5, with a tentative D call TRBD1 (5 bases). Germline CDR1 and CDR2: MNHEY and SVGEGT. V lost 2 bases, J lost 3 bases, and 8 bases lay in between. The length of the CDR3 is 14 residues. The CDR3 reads CASSYGGDNQPQHF. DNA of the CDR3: TGTGCCAGCAGTTACGGGGGGGACAATCAGCCCCAGCATTTT.

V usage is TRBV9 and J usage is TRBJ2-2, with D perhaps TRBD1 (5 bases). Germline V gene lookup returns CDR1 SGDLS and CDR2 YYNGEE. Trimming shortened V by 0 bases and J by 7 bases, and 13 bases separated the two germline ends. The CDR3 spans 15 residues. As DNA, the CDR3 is TGTGCCAGCAGCGTAGATCTAGGGGCTCGCGGGGAGCTGTTTTTT. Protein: CASSVDLGARGELFF.

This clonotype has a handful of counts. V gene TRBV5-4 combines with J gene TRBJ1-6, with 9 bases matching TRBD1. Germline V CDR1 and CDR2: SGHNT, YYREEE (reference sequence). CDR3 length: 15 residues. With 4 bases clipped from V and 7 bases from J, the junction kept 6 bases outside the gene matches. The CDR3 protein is CASSIGTGKNSPLHF. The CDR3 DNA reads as TGTGCCAGCAGCATAGGGACAGGGAAGAATTCACCCCTCCACTTT.

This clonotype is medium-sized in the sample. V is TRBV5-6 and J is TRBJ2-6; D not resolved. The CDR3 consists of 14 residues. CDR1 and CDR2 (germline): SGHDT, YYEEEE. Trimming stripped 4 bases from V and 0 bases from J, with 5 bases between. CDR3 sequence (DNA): TGTGCCAGCAGCGGGTACTCTGGGGCCAACGTCCTGACTTTC. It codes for CASSGYSGANVLTF.

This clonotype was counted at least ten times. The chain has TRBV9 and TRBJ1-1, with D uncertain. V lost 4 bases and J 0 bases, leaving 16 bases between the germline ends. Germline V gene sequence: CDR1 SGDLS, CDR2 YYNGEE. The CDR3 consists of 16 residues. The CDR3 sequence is CASSLHPTPMNTEAFF. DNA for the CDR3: TGTGCCAGCAGCCTTCACCCGACACCGATGAACACTGAAGCTTTCTTT.

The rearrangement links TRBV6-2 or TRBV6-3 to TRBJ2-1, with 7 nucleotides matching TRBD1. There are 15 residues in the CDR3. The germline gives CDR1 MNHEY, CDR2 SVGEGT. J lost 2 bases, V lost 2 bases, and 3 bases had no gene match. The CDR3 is CASSYGDSPYNEQFF. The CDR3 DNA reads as TGTGCCAGCAGTTACGGGGACAGCCCCTACAATGAGCAGTTCTTC.

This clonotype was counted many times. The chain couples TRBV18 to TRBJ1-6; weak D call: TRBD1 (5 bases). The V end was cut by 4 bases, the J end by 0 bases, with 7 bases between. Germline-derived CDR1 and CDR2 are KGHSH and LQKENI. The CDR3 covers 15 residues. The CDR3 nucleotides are TGTGCCAGCTCACTCGACAGCTCCTATAATTCACCCCTCCACTTT. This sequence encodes CASSLDSSYNSPLHF.